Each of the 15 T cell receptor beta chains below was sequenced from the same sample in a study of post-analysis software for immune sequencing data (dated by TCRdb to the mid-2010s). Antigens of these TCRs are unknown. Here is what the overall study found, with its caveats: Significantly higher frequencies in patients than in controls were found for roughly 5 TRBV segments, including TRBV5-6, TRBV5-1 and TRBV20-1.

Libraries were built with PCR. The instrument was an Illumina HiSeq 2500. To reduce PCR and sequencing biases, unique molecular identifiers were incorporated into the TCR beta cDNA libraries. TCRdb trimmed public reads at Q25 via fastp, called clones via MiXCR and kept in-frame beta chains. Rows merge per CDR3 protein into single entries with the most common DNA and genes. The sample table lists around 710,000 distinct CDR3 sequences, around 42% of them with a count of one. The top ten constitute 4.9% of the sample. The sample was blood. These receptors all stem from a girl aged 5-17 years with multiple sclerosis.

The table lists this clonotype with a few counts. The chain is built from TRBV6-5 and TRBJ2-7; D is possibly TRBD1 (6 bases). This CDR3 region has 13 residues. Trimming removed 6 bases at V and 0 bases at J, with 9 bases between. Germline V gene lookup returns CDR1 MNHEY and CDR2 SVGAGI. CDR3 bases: TGTGCCAGCAGGGAGGACAGCTCCTACGAGCAGTACTTC. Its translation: CASREDSSYEQYF.

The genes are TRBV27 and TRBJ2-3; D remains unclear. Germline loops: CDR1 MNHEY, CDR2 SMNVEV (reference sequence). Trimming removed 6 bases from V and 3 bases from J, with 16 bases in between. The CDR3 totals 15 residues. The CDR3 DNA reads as TGTGCCAGCAGCCCCTGGACGGCAACTACAGATACGCAGTATTTT. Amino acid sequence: CASSPWTATTDTQYF.

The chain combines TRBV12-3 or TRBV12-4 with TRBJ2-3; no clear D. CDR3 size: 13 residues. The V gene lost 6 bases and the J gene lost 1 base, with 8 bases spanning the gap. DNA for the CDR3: TGTGCCAGCAGAGAACCGGGCACAGATACGCAGTATTTT. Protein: CASREPGTDTQYF.

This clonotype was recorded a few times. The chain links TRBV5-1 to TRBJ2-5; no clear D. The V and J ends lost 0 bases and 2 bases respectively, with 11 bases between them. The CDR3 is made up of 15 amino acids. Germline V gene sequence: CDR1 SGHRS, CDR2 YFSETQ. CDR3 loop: CASSLGASSQETQYF. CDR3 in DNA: TGCGCCAGCAGCTTGGGGGCGAGTTCACAAGAGACCCAGTACTTC.

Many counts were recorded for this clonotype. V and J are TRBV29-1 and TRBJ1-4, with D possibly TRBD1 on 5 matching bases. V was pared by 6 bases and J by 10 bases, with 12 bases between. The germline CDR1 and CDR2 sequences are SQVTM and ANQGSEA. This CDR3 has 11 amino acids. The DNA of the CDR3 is TGCAGCGTCGCACGGGGGGGAAAACTGTTTTTT. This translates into CSVARGGKLFF.

The CDR3 region is CASSEGAGGIYEQYF. Here the CDR3 DNA reads TGTGCCAGCAGTGAAGGGGCAGGGGGAATCTACGAGCAGTACTTC. The V and J genes are TRBV6-1 and TRBJ2-7; 7 bases are a match to TRBD1. CDR3 size: 15 residues. Looked up from germline, CDR1 is MNHNS and CDR2 is SASEGT. Trimming cost V 1 base and J 3 bases; bases outside gene matches: 6.

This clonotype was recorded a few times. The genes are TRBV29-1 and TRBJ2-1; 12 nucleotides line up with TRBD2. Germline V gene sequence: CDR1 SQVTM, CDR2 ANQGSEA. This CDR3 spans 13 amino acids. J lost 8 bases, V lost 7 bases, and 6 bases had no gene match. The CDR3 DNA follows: TGCAGCGGCCGACTAGCGGGAGCAGATGAGCAGTTCTTC. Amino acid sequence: CSGRLAGADEQFF.

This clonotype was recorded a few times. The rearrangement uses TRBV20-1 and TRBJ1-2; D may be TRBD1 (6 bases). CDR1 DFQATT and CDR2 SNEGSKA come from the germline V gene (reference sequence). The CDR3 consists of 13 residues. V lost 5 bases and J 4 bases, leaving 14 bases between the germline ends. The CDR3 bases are TGCAGTGCTTCCGGACAGTTTCCCTATGGCTACACCTTC. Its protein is CSASGQFPYGYTF.

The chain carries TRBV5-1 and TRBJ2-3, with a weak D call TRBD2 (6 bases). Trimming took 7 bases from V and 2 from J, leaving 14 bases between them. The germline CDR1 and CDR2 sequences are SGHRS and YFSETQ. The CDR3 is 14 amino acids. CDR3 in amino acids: CASRWEAPTDTQYF. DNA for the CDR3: TGCGCCAGCCGATGGGAGGCCCCCACAGATACGCAGTATTTT.

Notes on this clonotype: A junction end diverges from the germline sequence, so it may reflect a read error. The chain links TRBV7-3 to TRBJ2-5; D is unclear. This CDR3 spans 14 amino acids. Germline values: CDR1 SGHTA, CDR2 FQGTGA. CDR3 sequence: CASSLGGGQESQYF. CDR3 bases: TGTGCCAGCAGCTTAGGCGGCGGCCAAGAGTCCCAGTACTTC.

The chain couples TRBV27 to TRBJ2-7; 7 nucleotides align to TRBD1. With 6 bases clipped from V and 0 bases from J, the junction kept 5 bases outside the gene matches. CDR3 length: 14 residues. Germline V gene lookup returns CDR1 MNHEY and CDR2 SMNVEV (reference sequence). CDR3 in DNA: TGTGCCAGCAGAATTGCAGGGGGCTCCTACGAGCAGTACTTC. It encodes CASRIAGGSYEQYF.

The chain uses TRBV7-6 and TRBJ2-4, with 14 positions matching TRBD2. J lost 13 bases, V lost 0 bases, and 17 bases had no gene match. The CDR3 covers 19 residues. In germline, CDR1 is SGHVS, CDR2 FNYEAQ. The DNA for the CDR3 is TGTGCCAGCAGCTTAGCCGTCCCGGGACTAGCGGGAGTTTGGAATGAGCAGTACTTC. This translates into CASSLAVPGLAGVWNEQYF.

The CDR3 bases are TGTGCCAGCAGTGCGAGACCTAGCGGAATCACAGATACGCAGTATTTT. Encoded protein: CASSARPSGITDTQYF. The rearrangement uses TRBV6-1 and TRBJ2-3, with 7 nucleotides matching TRBD2. Unmatched junction bases numbered 9, after V lost 4 bases and J lost 2 bases. This CDR3 contains 16 residues. CDR1 and CDR2 from the germline V gene are MNHNS and SASEGT.

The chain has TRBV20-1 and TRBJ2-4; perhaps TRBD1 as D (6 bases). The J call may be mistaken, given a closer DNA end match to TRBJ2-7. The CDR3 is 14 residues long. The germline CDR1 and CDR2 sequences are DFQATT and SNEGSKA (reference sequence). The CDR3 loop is CSAKQGESRYEQYF. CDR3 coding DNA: TGCAGTGCTAAACAGGGCGAGAGTCGCTACGAGCAGTACTTC.

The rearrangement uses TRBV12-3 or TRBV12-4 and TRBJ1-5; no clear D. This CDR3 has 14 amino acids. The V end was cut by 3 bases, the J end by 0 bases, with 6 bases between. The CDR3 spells CASSFGDSNQPQHF. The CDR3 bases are TGTGCCAGCAGTTTCGGTGATAGCAATCAGCCCCAGCATTTT.